Presented here are 22 T cell receptor beta chains from one specimen sequenced in a study of cytomegalovirus exposure and HLA in healthy donors. It was with 60 Vbeta and 13 Jbeta primers that the PCR ran. Sequenced by immunoSEQ multiplex PCR; TCRdb stores in-frame clones only, minus some. The table for this sample gives some 80,000 clones. Sequencing was done on a sample of PBMCs. The receptors derive from a woman in her twenties or thirties in good health and CMV-seronegative.

The genes are TRBV6-5 and TRBJ2-7; D is perhaps TRBD2 (6 bases). V was cut by 6 bases and J by 2 bases, with 17 bases left in between. The CDR3 totals 15 residues. Germline V CDR1 and CDR2: MNHEY, SVGAGI. CDR3: CASSPLAMRTYEQYF. Written as DNA, the CDR3 is TGTGCCAGCAGCCCCCTAGCGATGAGAACCTACGAGCAGTACTTC.

V is TRBV6-1 and J is TRBJ2-7; D remains unclear. Trimming took off 5 bases at V and 4 bases at J, with 9 bases between the two ends. This CDR3 is built from 12 residues. The germline V gene encodes CDR1 MNHNS and CDR2 SASEGT. Here the CDR3 reads CASSRQQYEQYF. CDR3 coding DNA: TGTGCCAGCAGTCGACAACAATACGAGCAGTACTTC.

The chain combines TRBV6-5 with TRBJ2-5; tentatively, D is TRBD1 (6 bases). V was cut by 0 bases and J by 6 bases, with 11 bases left in between. CDR1 MNHEY and CDR2 SVGAGI come from the germline V gene. The CDR3 loop spans 14 amino acids. CDR3 amino acids: CASSYSGGGQTQYF. CDR3 nucleotides: TGTGCCAGCAGTTACTCAGGGGGTGGGCAGACCCAGTACTTC.

The CDR3 bases are TGTGCCAGCAGCCCCGGGAGCTCCCCCGGGGAGCTGTTTTTT. It specifies CASSPGSSPGELFF. The rearrangement joins TRBV2 to TRBJ2-2; TRBD2 might be the D (6 bases). V gave up 6 bases and J gave up 6 bases, with 14 bases separating them. Germline lookup yields CDR1 SNHLY and CDR2 FYNNEI. The CDR3 loop spans 14 amino acids.

This chain links TRBV4-2 with TRBJ2-7, with 7 bases fitting TRBD2. Germline CDR1 and CDR2: LGHNA and YNFKEQ. The CDR3 is 17 residues long. Germline trimming cut 1 base from V and 2 bases from J; bases unmatched to any gene: 11. CDR3 bases: TGTGCCAGCAGCCAAGTTCCAGCGGGGATTCTTGCCTACGAGCAGTACTTC. Protein sequence: CASSQVPAGILAYEQYF.

The CDR3 spells CASSVSGRTNEQFF. CDR3 bases: TGTGCCAGCAGCGTGAGCGGGAGGACGAATGAGCAGTTCTTC. The chain has TRBV9 and TRBJ2-1; TRBD2 matches at 9 bases. This CDR3 comprises 14 residues. Germline CDR1 is SGDLS and CDR2 is YYNGEE. V lost 2 bases to trimming and J lost 7 bases; unmatched junction nucleotides: 4. Looking up the rest from reference TRBV9 and TRBJ2-1 gives the full variable domain: DSGVTQTPKHLITATGQRVTLRCSPRSGDLSVYWYQQSLDQGLQFLIQYYNGEERAKGNILERFSAQQFPDLHSELNLSSLELGDSALYFCASSVSGRTNEQFFGPGTRLTVL.

The V call is TRBV30, the J call TRBJ2-7, with TRBD2 matching 7 bases. V trimming: 1 base; J trimming: 2 bases; junction bases outside the gene matches: 2. CDR1 and CDR2 from the germline V gene are GTSNPN and SVGIG (reference sequence). The CDR3 consists of 13 residues. CDR3 in amino acids: CAWSGGGAYEQYF. Here the CDR3 DNA reads TGTGCCTGGAGTGGCGGGGGTGCCTACGAGCAGTACTTC.

The chain has TRBV7-8 and TRBJ1-6; no reliable D call. V dropped 0 bases and J dropped 7 bases, with 10 bases sitting between them. Germline V gene lookup returns CDR1 SGHVS and CDR2 FQNEAQ. This CDR3 spans 15 amino acids. CDR3 DNA sequence: TGTGCCAGCAGCTTAGCGAGAGGGTACAATTCACCCCTCCACTTT. This translates into CASSLARGYNSPLHF.

The rearrangement joins TRBV7-2 to TRBJ1-1; D perhaps matches TRBD1 (6 bases). Trimming pared 2 bases from V and 5 bases from J, leaving 15 bases between. CDR3 length: 15 residues. Germline CDR1 is SGHTA and CDR2 is FQGNSA. The CDR3 bases are TGTGCCAGCAGCTTATCTTCACAGGGTCAAACTGAAGCTTTCTTT. This gives the protein CASSLSSQGQTEAFF.

This chain links TRBV30 with TRBJ1-1, with D perhaps TRBD1 (5 bases). The ends were cut back, 5 bases at V and 2 bases at J, with 15 bases in the middle. Germline V gives CDR1 GTSNPN, CDR2 SVGIG (reference sequence). The CDR3 is 14 residues long. DNA of the CDR3: TGTGCCTGGGTGGGTGGGGCAAGAAACACTGAAGCTTTCTTT. It specifies CAWVGGARNTEAFF.

The chain uses TRBV19 and TRBJ2-1; TRBD2 might be the D (6 bases). V was pared by 5 bases and J by 2 bases, with 13 bases between. The V gene's germline CDR1 is LNHDA and CDR2 SQIVND (reference sequence). The length of the CDR3 is 15 residues. The CDR3 here is CASSQSDYTYNEQFF. The CDR3 DNA follows: TGTGCCAGTAGTCAATCGGACTACACCTACAATGAGCAGTTCTTC.

This chain connects TRBV29-1 to TRBJ2-7; D call uncertain. This CDR3 is built from 11 residues. Deletions cut 0 bases from V and 3 bases from J, with 3 bases between. The V gene's germline CDR1 is SQVTM and CDR2 ANQGSEA. The CDR3 loop is CSVEDYYEQYF. DNA of the CDR3: TGCAGCGTTGAAGATTACTACGAGCAGTACTTC.

The J gene is TRBJ1-1, the V gene TRBV6-6; D may be TRBD1 (6 bases). The V gene's germline CDR1 is MNHNY and CDR2 SVGAGI (reference sequence). CDR3 length: 13 amino acids. Trimming removed 6 bases from V and 7 bases from J, with 15 bases in between. The CDR3 sequence is CASSQADSFEAFF. Written as DNA, the CDR3 is TGTGCCAGCAGCCAAGCGGACAGTTTTGAAGCTTTCTTT.

The V and J genes are TRBV5-1 and TRBJ2-1; 10 nucleotides line up with TRBD2. The CDR3 spans 15 residues. V lost 0 bases to trimming and J lost 16 bases; unmatched junction nucleotides: 13. The germline gives CDR1 SGHRS, CDR2 YFSETQ. The chain's CDR3 is CASSLDSGRTNPPFF. CDR3 nucleotides: TGCGCCAGCAGCTTGGATAGCGGGAGGACAAATCCCCCCTTCTTC.

The chain uses TRBV30 and TRBJ1-2; D not resolved. Germline V lookup: CDR1 GTSNPN, CDR2 SVGIG (reference sequence). This CDR3 is built from 13 residues. Trimming took 2 bases from V and 4 from J, leaving 11 bases between them. CDR3 DNA: TGTGCCTGGAGTAATAAGGCGGGCTATGGCTACACCTTC. Protein sequence: CAWSNKAGYGYTF.

This sequence joins TRBV4-1 and TRBJ2-7, with TRBD2 matching 9 bases. The germline gives CDR1 MGHRA, CDR2 YSYEKL. The CDR3 extends over 15 amino acids. V lost 1 base and J lost 6; bases outside the gene matches: 7. The CDR3 protein is CASSQVGVAGAEQYF. The CDR3 DNA reads as TGCGCCAGCAGCCAAGTGGGGGTAGCGGGAGCCGAGCAGTACTTC.

The chain is built from TRBV2 and TRBJ2-1; possible D gene TRBD1, 5 bases. This CDR3 is 15 amino acids long. Germline CDR1 is SNHLY and CDR2 is FYNNEI. V shed 1 base and J shed 7 bases, with 14 bases lying between them. CDR3 DNA: TGTGCCAGCAGTGAAGTGGTCAGGGTGTGGAATGAGCAGTTCTTC. It encodes CASSEVVRVWNEQFF.

The V call is TRBV7-2, the J call TRBJ2-7; TRBD1 aligns across 10 bases. Germline CDR1 reads SGHTA; CDR2 reads FQGNSA. The CDR3 has 14 amino acids. V lost 1 base to trimming and J lost 5 bases; unmatched junction nucleotides: 2. The DNA for the CDR3 is TGTGCCAGCAGCTTAGGACAGGGGGCGGACGAGCAGTACTTC. Residues: CASSLGQGADEQYF.

V and J are TRBV5-1 and TRBJ2-3, with D perhaps matching TRBD2 (5 bases). Germline CDR1 reads SGHRS; CDR2 reads YFSETQ. V was cut by 4 bases and J by 3 bases, with 12 bases left in between. The CDR3 consists of 14 residues. The chain's CDR3 is CASSPASSTDTQYF. Here the CDR3 DNA reads TGCGCCAGCAGCCCGGCTAGCAGTACAGATACGCAGTATTTT.

The rearrangement links TRBV27 to TRBJ2-7, with 9 nucleotides matching TRBD1. J gave up 4 bases and V 3 bases, and 4 bases lay outside the gene matches. This CDR3 is built from 14 residues. Germline V gene lookup returns CDR1 MNHEY and CDR2 SMNVEV (reference sequence). The chain's CDR3 is CASSFRDRVYEQYF. CDR3 bases: TGTGCCAGCAGTTTTCGGGACAGGGTATACGAGCAGTACTTC.

The DNA for the CDR3 is TGTGCCAGTAGCGATCCGGGACAGGGGTACGGAGCTTTCTTT. Its translation: CASSDPGQGYGAFF. The chain couples TRBV19 to TRBJ1-1; 10 nucleotides match TRBD1. Germline assignment: CDR1 LNHDA and CDR2 SQIVND (reference sequence). Germline trimming cut 6 bases from V and 10 bases from J; bases unmatched to any gene: 11. CDR3 length: 14 amino acids.

The chain uses TRBV29-1 and TRBJ2-3; possibly TRBD2 for D (7 bases). The CDR3 loop spans 13 amino acids. The germline CDR1 and CDR2 sequences are SQVTM and ANQGSEA. The germline V and J ends were trimmed by 1 base and 4 bases, with 9 bases remaining between them. The CDR3 DNA sequence: TGCAGCGTTGAAGGGGGGGGCGCAGATACGCAGTATTTT. Its translation is CSVEGGGADTQYF.